Listed below are T cell receptor beta chains from one sample, sequenced in a study of blood T cell repertoires in COVID-19. Repertoires were generated with immunoSEQ multiplex PCR, while TCRdb's copy carries only in-frame clones and drops some. The data show 150,000 to 200,000 clones, about 88% seen once. Sequencing input: peripheral blood. All receptors derive from a man aged 18 to 29 with acute or convalescent COVID-19. CDR3s include the opening cysteine and the closing phenylalanine or tryptophan. D genes are given only for firm matches. Rows give clone size only sometimes, using once, few, many, or a class for an expanded clone.

clone_size	d_call	v_call	j_call	cdr3_aa	cdr3_nt
-	TRBD2	TRBV18	TRBJ2-5	CASSPPLAGTQETQYF	TGTGCCAGCTCACCACCGCTAGCGGGGACCCAAGAGACCCAGTACTTC
-	-	TRBV6-5	TRBJ1-1	CASSYIQGAEAFF	TGTGCCAGCAGTTACATACAGGGAGCTGAAGCTTTCTTT
-	TRBD1	TRBV10-2	TRBJ1-1	CASQSQGDTEAFF	TGCGCCAGCCAGAGCCAGGGGGACACTGAAGCTTTCTTT
-	-	TRBV19	TRBJ2-2	CASRGSPRGTGELFF	TGTGCCAGTAGGGGCTCCCCTAGAGGGACCGGGGAGCTGTTTTTT
-	TRBD2	TRBV10-3	TRBJ2-1	CATGDGGSYNEQFF	TGTGCCACGGGGGACGGGGGGTCCTACAATGAGCAGTTCTTC
-	TRBD1	TRBV7-9	TRBJ1-3	CASSRTGEGNTIYF	TGTGCCAGCAGCCGGACAGGGGAGGGAAACACCATATATTTT
-	TRBD1	TRBV9	TRBJ1-6	CASSVRDRGYSPLHF	TGTGCCAGCAGCGTACGAGACAGGGGTTATTCACCCCTCCACTTT
-	TRBD1	TRBV18	TRBJ2-1	CASSLRDRDNEQFF	TGTGCCAGCTCCCTCCGGGACAGGGACAATGAGCAGTTCTTC
-	TRBD1	TRBV12-5	TRBJ1-5	CASGLTSGTGIMGQPQHF	TGTGCTAGTGGTTTGACCTCCGGGACAGGGATAATGGGTCAGCCCCAGCATTTT
-	-	TRBV6-5	TRBJ2-1	CARIRGYNEQFF	TGTGCCCGAATACGAGGGTACAATGAGCAGTTCTTC
once	TRBD2	TRBV5-6	TRBJ2-5	CASSFRTRGETQYF	TGTGCCAGCAGCTTTCGGACTAGGGGAGAGACCCAGTACTTC
once	-	TRBV5-1	TRBJ2-1	CASSFAGPSNEQFF	TGCGCCAGCAGCTTCGCTGGGCCTTCCAATGAGCAGTTCTTC
-	-	TRBV9	TRBJ2-1	CASSDSGANEQFF	TGTGCCAGCAGCGATAGCGGAGCCAATGAGCAGTTCTTC
few	TRBD2	TRBV4-2	TRBJ2-1	CASSQTGGPNDEQFF	TGTGCCAGCAGCCAAACGGGGGGGCCTAACGATGAGCAGTTCTTC
-	-	TRBV25-1	TRBJ2-7	CASSELIITGGGGDEQYF	TGTGCCAGCAGTGAATTGATCATCACAGGGGGGGGCGGGGACGAGCAGTACTTC
-	TRBD1	TRBV27	TRBJ1-5	CASSTLTGAVSQPQHF	TGTGCCAGCAGTACCCTTACAGGGGCCGTAAGTCAGCCCCAGCATTTT
few	-	TRBV27	TRBJ1-1	CASRLKQVLNTEAFF	TGTGCCAGCAGACTCAAACAGGTCTTGAACACTGAAGCTTTCTTT
-	TRBD1	TRBV29-1	TRBJ1-5	CSVRLQGAGQPQHF	TGCAGCGTTAGGCTTCAGGGGGCTGGTCAGCCCCAGCATTTT
once	TRBD1	TRBV5-5	TRBJ1-2	CASRSGGRNGYTF	TGTGCCAGCAGGTCAGGGGGCAGGAATGGCTACACCTTC
once	-	TRBV18	TRBJ1-1	CASSPPVTGWGEAFF	TGTGCCAGCTCACCACCCGTGACAGGATGGGGTGAAGCTTTCTTT
-	-	TRBV12-5	TRBJ2-2	CASGFHGRVTNTGELFF	TGTGCTAGTGGCTTCCACGGGCGGGTGACGAACACCGGGGAGCTGTTTTTT
-	-	TRBV5-6	TRBJ1-1	CASSLLEGRATAEAFF	TGTGCCAGCAGCTTGTTGGAAGGGCGGGCTACTGCTGAAGCTTTCTTT
few	TRBD1	TRBV6-1	TRBJ2-3	CASSEGTGGATDTQYF	TGTGCCAGCAGTGAAGGGACAGGGGGCGCGACAGATACGCAGTATTTT
-	-	TRBV6-6	TRBJ2-7	CASSPRTAYEQYF	TGTGCCAGCTCCCCCCGGACAGCCTACGAGCAGTACTTC
-	TRBD1	TRBV7-8	TRBJ1-1	CASSKRQGLNTEAFF	TGTGCCAGCAGCAAAAGACAGGGATTGAACACTGAAGCTTTCTTT
-	-	TRBV27	TRBJ2-7	CASSYGVSYEQYF	TGTGCCAGCAGTTACGGGGTGTCCTACGAGCAGTACTTC
-	-	TRBV5-5	TRBJ1-3	CASSLSEPSGNTIYF	TGTGCCAGCAGCTTGTCAGAACCCTCTGGAAACACCATATATTTT
-	-	TRBV7-3	TRBJ2-2	CASSRDSNTGELFF	TGTGCCAGCAGCCGGGACTCCAACACCGGGGAGCTGTTTTTT
-	TRBD1	TRBV5-6	TRBJ1-2	CASRRTGRGYTF	TGTGCCAGCAGGAGGACAGGGCGCGGCTACACCTTC
-	-	TRBV4-1	TRBJ1-4	CASSQGQGIGNEKLFF	TGCGCCAGCAGCCAAGGGCAGGGAATAGGTAATGAAAAACTGTTTTTT
-	-	TRBV15	TRBJ2-3	CATSTGKQGGMSSTDTQYF	TGTGCCACCAGCACCGGTAAACAGGGAGGGATGTCAAGTACAGATACGCAGTATTTT
-	-	TRBV18	TRBJ2-2	CASSRQDSHLRAGELFF	TGTGCCAGCTCACGACAGGACAGTCACCTCCGTGCCGGGGAGCTGTTTTTT
-	-	TRBV2	TRBJ1-1	CATLKTRDTEAFF	TGTGCCACCCTCAAGACTCGGGACACTGAAGCTTTCTTT
-	-	TRBV6-1	TRBJ1-2	CASSEESTGGYGYTF	TGTGCCAGCAGTGAAGAATCAACGGGGGGCTATGGCTACACCTTC
-	TRBD1	TRBV5-1	TRBJ1-4	CASSLRQGGEKLFF	TGCGCCAGCAGCTTACGACAGGGTGGTGAAAAACTGTTTTTT
-	TRBD1	TRBV7-9	TRBJ1-2	CASSSQGHYDYTF	TGTGCCAGCAGCTCACAGGGGCATTATGACTACACCTTC
-	-	TRBV7-9	TRBJ2-5	CASSSSTGGAVQETQYF	TGTGCCAGCAGCTCATCCACCGGGGGTGCGGTTCAAGAGACCCAGTACTTC
-	TRBD2	TRBV18	TRBJ2-1	CASSVLAGANEQFF	TGTGCCAGCTCCGTCCTAGCGGGGGCGAATGAGCAGTTCTTC
-	-	TRBV5-1	TRBJ2-5	CASSLQGQETQYF	TGCGCCAGCAGCTTACAGGGCCAAGAGACCCAGTACTTC
once	-	TRBV28	TRBJ1-3	CASSFNRAGSGNTIYF	TGTGCCAGCAGTTTTAACCGCGCGGGTTCTGGAAACACCATATATTTT
-	-	TRBV6-5	TRBJ1-4	CASSYSPGVDNEKLFF	TGTGCCAGCAGTTACTCACCCGGGGTTGATAATGAAAAACTGTTTTTT
-	-	TRBV4-2	TRBJ2-7	CASSQAGSYEQYF	TGTGCCAGCAGCCAAGCGGGCTCCTACGAGCAGTACTTC
-	-	TRBV30	TRBJ1-1	CAGGAGRTEAFF	TGTGCCGGAGGGGCAGGGCGGACTGAAGCTTTCTTT
-	-	TRBV4-1	TRBJ2-5	CASSQVRLARETQYF	TGCGCCAGCAGCCAAGTACGGCTAGCCCGTGAGACCCAGTACTTC
-	TRBD2	TRBV7-2	TRBJ2-2	CASSSTSGVDTGELFF	TGTGCCAGCAGCTCCACTAGCGGGGTGGACACCGGGGAGCTGTTTTTT
-	-	TRBV5-5	TRBJ1-6	CASSFGGDNSPLHF	TGTGCCAGCAGTTTCGGCGGGGATAATTCACCCCTCCACTTT
-	-	TRBV2	TRBJ2-6	CASTTGDSGANVLTF	TGTGCCAGCACGACAGGCGACTCTGGGGCCAACGTCCTGACTTTC
-	TRBD1	TRBV5-8	TRBJ1-4	CASSTGTEATNEKLFF	TGTGCCAGCAGCACGGGGACAGAGGCAACTAATGAAAAACTGTTTTTT
-	TRBD1	TRBV18	TRBJ1-5	CASSVTGVHQPQHF	TGTGCCAGCTCAGTGACAGGGGTGCATCAGCCCCAGCATTTT
-	-	TRBV18	TRBJ2-4	CASSPAGLTKNIQYF	TGTGCCAGCTCACCAGCCGGTCTGACCAAAAACATTCAGTACTTC
once	TRBD1	TRBV6-5	TRBJ1-4	CASRRDRKNEKLFF	TGTGCCAGCAGGAGGGACAGGAAAAATGAAAAACTGTTTTTT
-	-	TRBV6-2/TRBV6-3	TRBJ2-5	CASSYSAEETQYF	TGTGCCAGCAGTTACTCGGCGGAGGAGACCCAGTACTTC
-	-	TRBV13	TRBJ2-3	CASSLGLWRQGTDTQYF	TGTGCCAGCAGCTTAGGCCTCTGGCGGCAGGGAACAGATACGCAGTATTTT
-	-	TRBV5-1	TRBJ2-3	CASSLSQGGDTQYF	TGCGCCAGCAGCTTGTCTCAGGGTGGCGATACGCAGTATTTT
-	TRBD1	TRBV18	TRBJ1-6	CASSPGTGDSPLHF	TGTGCCAGCTCACCCGGGACAGGGGACTCACCCCTCCACTTT
-	-	TRBV2	TRBJ1-3	CASSEGRTGNTIYF	TGTGCCAGCAGTGAGGGCAGAACTGGAAACACCATATATTTT
once	-	TRBV27	TRBJ1-1	CASTTHQGNTEAFF	TGTGCCAGCACCACACACCAGGGAAACACTGAAGCTTTCTTT
-	TRBD2	TRBV11-2	TRBJ2-1	CASRGLGHNEQFF	TGTGCCAGCAGGGGACTAGGCCACAATGAGCAGTTCTTC
-	TRBD1	TRBV6-5	TRBJ1-2	CASSWTGNNYGYTF	TGTGCCAGCAGTTGGACAGGGAATAACTATGGCTACACCTTC